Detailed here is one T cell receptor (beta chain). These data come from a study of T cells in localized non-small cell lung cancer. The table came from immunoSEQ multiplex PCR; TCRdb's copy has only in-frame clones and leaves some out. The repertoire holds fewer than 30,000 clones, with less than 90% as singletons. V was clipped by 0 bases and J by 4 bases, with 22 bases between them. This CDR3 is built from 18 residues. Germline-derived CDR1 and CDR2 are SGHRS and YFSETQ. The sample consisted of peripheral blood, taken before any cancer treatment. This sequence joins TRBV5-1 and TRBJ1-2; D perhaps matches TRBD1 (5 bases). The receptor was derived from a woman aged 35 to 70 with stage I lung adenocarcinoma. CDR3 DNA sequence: TGCGCCAGCAGCTTGGCACGAAAATCTCAGGGAAGTAGCTATGGCTACACCTTC. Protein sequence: CASSLARKSQGSSYGYTF.